The text below deals with one T cell receptor (beta chain). This entry belongs to a study of control samples from healthy donors and cancer patients. Germline V gene lookup returns CDR1 GTSNPN and CDR2 SVGIG (reference sequence). V was clipped by 3 bases and J by 4 bases; unmatched bases: 9. CDR3 size: 16 residues. Some clones are missing from TCRdb's copy, which holds only in-frame ones; the method was immunoSEQ multiplex PCR. Found here are approximately 94,000 clones, roughly nine tenths of them singletons; the top ten hold around 0.92%. Sequenced: blood. The V call is TRBV30, the J call TRBJ1-2, with 12 positions matching TRBD1. The sequence came from a woman in her 30s in good health. CDR3 sequence: CAWSGGTGGYSYGYTF. Written as DNA, the CDR3 is TGTGCCTGGAGCGGAGGGACAGGGGGCTATAGCTATGGCTACACCTTC.